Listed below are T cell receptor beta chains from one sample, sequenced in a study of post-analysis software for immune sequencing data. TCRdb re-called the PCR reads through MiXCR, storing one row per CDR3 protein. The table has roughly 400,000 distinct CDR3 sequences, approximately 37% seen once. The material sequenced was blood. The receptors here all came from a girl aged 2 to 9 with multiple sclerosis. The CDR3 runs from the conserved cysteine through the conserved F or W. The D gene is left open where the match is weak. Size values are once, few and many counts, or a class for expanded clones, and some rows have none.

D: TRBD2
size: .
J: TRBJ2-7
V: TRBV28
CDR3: CASSRLAGLGFEQYF
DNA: TGTGCCAGCAGTCGACTAGCGGGACTTGGGTTCGAGCAGTACTTC

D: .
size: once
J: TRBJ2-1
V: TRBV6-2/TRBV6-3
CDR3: CASKFNNEQFF
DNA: TGTGCCAGCAAGTTCAACAATGAGCAGTTCTTC

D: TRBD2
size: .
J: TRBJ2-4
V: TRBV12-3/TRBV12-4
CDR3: CASSPATSGSFLGVTKNIQYF
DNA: TGTGCCAGCAGTCCAGCGACTAGCGGGAGTTTTTTAGGGGTCACCAAAAACATTCAGTACTTC

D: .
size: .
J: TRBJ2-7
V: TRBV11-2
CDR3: CASSLYGSAYEQYF
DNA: TGTGCCAGCAGCTTATATGGGTCAGCCTACGAGCAGTACTTC

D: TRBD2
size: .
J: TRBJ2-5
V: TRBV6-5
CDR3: CASSPLSERGQETQYF
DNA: TGTGCCAGCAGCCCTTTGTCGGAGCGGGGCCAAGAGACCCAGTACTTC

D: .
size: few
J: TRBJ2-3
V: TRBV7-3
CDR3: CASSPRGLLTDTQYF
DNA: TGTGCCAGCAGCCCCCGGGGACTCCTCACAGATACGCAGTATTTT

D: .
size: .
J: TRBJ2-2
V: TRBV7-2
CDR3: CASSLVGLGELFF
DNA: TGTGCCAGCAGCTTAGTTGGGTTGGGGGAGCTGTTTTTT

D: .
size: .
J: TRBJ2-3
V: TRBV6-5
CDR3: CASSYRISTDTQYF
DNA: TGTGCCAGCAGTTATCGTATTAGCACAGATACGCAGTATTTT

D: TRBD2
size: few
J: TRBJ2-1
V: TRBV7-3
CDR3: CASSLTGGIYNEQFF
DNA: TGTGCCAGCAGCTTAACCGGGGGGATCTACAATGAGCAGTTCTTC

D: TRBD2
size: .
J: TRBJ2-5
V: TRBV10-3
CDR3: CAISLAGGEETQYF
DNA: TGTGCCATCAGTCTAGCGGGGGGAGAGGAGACCCAGTACTTC

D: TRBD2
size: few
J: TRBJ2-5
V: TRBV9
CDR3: CASSERTKAGGQETQYF
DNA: TGTGCCAGCAGCGAACGGACTAAAGCGGGAGGGCAAGAGACCCAGTACTTC

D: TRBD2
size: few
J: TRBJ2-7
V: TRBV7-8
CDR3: CASSLRLAGYYEQYF
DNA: TGTGCCAGCAGCCTTAGACTAGCGGGTTACTACGAGCAGTACTTC